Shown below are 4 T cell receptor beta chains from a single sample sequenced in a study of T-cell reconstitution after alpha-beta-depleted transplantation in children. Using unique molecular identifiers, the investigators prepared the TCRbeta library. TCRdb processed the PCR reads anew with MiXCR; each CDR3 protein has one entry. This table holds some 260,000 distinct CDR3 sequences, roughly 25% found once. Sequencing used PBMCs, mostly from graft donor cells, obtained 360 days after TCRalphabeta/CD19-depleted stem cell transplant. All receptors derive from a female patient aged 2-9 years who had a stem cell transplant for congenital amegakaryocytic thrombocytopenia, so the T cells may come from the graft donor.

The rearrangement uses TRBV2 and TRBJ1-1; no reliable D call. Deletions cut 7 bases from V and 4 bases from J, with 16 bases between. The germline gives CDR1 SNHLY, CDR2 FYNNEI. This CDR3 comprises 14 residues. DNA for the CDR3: TGTGCCAGCACCGAAGTGATGGGATCCACTGAAGCTTTCTTT. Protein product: CASTEVMGSTEAFF.

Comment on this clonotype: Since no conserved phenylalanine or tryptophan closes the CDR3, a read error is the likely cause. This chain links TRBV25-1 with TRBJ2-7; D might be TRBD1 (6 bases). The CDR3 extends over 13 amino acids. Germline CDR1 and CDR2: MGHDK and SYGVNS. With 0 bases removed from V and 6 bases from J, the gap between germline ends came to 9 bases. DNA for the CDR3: TGTGCCAGCAGTGAATATAAGGGGGTCGAGCAGTACTTA. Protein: CASSEYKGVEQYL.

The CDR3 loop is CASSEPSGNQPQHF. The CDR3 bases are TGTGCCAGCAGTGAACCCTCTGGCAATCAGCCCCAGCATTTT. This sequence joins TRBV25-1 and TRBJ1-5; D is undetermined. This CDR3 region has 14 residues. The V end lost 2 bases, the J end lost 2 bases, and 7 bases lay between the germline ends. Germline CDR1 is MGHDK and CDR2 is SYGVNS.

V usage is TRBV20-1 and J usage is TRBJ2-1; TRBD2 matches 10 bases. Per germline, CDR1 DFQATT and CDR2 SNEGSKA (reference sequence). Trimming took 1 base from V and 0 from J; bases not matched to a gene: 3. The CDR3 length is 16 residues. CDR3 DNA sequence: TGCAGTGCTAGAGGGACTAGCGGTAGCTCCTACAATGAGCAGTTCTTC. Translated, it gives CSARGTSGSSYNEQFF.